The 22 T cell receptor beta chains presented below share a single source sample, sequenced in a study of cytomegalovirus exposure and HLA in healthy donors. The primer mix had 60 Vbeta and 13 Jbeta primers. Some clones are missing from TCRdb's copy, which holds only in-frame ones; the method was immunoSEQ multiplex PCR. Across around 44,000 clones, the top ten clones capture around 5.6% of the sample. Sequencing was done on a sample of PBMCs. The source of these receptors is a male donor in good health and CMV-seropositive.

This chain links TRBV7-9 with TRBJ2-2; 7 bases align to TRBD1. The junction had 9 bases not matched to a gene; V was cut back by 7 bases and J by 1 base. This CDR3 region has 16 residues. Looked up from germline, CDR1 is SEHNR and CDR2 is FQNEAQ (reference sequence). The CDR3 here is CASTPRAGGNTGELFF. In DNA form, the CDR3 reads TGTGCCAGCACCCCTAGGGCAGGGGGGAACACCGGGGAGCTGTTTTTT.

This chain links TRBV5-1 with TRBJ1-4, with TRBD1 matching over 7 bases. The V gene's germline CDR1 is SGHRS and CDR2 YFSETQ. Trimming cost V 3 bases and J 12 bases; bases outside gene matches: 5. The CDR3 extends over 12 amino acids. The CDR3 spells CASSSQGEELFF. As DNA, the CDR3 is TGCGCCAGCAGCTCCCAGGGGGAAGAACTGTTTTTT.

The rearrangement uses TRBV30 and TRBJ1-5; no firm D call. Trimming pared 3 bases from V and 0 bases from J, leaving 12 bases between. The CDR3 covers 15 residues. CDR1 and CDR2 from the germline V gene are GTSNPN and SVGIG (reference sequence). The CDR3 region has the DNA TGTGCCTGGAGCCCGGAGGAGCTTAGCAATCAGCCCCAGCATTTT. Encoded protein: CAWSPEELSNQPQHF.

The chain couples TRBV30 to TRBJ2-7, with TRBD2 identical over 7 bases. Germline V gene lookup returns CDR1 GTSNPN and CDR2 SVGIG (reference sequence). V shed 2 bases, J shed 6 bases, and the junction held 13 bases outside the gene matches. The CDR3 contains 15 residues. The CDR3 sequence: CAWSTWGGSSGEQYF. The CDR3 bases are TGTGCCTGGAGTACATGGGGAGGGTCTTCGGGCGAGCAGTACTTC.

J is TRBJ1-1 and V is TRBV5-1; the D gene is possibly TRBD1 (5 bases). Germline V gene data show CDR1 as SGHRS and CDR2 as YFSETQ. The CDR3 loop spans 13 amino acids. V was shortened by 0 bases and J by 8 bases, with 11 bases between the two germline ends. CDR3 loop: CASSLADSTEAFF. The CDR3 DNA reads TGCGCCAGCAGCTTGGCCGACAGCACCGAAGCTTTCTTT.

The V call is TRBV30, the J call TRBJ2-7; perhaps TRBD1 as D (5 bases). This CDR3 comprises 12 residues. With 7 bases removed from V and 5 bases from J, the gap between germline ends came to 15 bases. Germline V lookup: CDR1 GTSNPN, CDR2 SVGIG (reference sequence). CDR3: CAFSPQGHEQYF. The DNA of the CDR3 is TGTGCCTTCTCTCCCCAGGGCCACGAGCAGTACTTC.

V is TRBV30 and J is TRBJ2-7, with 7 positions matching TRBD1. Germline assignment: CDR1 GTSNPN and CDR2 SVGIG (reference sequence). The V gene end was trimmed by 5 bases and the J gene end by 6 bases; junction bases not matched to a gene: 10. The CDR3 consists of 13 residues. CDR3 bases: TGTGCCTGGGGCCGGGACAGTTCGACCGAGCAGTACTTC. Its protein product is CAWGRDSSTEQYF.

The chain uses TRBV4-1 and TRBJ2-1, with 14 bases matching TRBD2. The CDR3 has 18 amino acids. After removal of 4 bases from V and 8 bases from J, the junction contained 13 bases not matched to a gene. Germline V gives CDR1 MGHRA, CDR2 YSYEKL. The CDR3 spells CASSRTRLAGGGMDEQFF. Here the CDR3 DNA reads TGCGCCAGCAGCCGCACGAGACTAGCGGGGGGGGGTATGGATGAGCAGTTCTTC.

The chain recombines TRBV19 with TRBJ1-4; D may be TRBD1 (6 bases). Trimming took off 6 bases at V and 7 bases at J, with 18 bases between the two ends. Germline lookup yields CDR1 LNHDA and CDR2 SQIVND (reference sequence). The length of the CDR3 is 15 residues. The CDR3 here is CASSPETGWGEKLFF. Written as DNA, the CDR3 is TGTGCCAGTAGCCCCGAGACAGGTTGGGGTGAAAAACTGTTTTTT.

CDR3 coding DNA: TGTGCCTGGTCAAGACCGGGACAGATTAAGGGCGAGCAGTACTTC. Translating gives CAWSRPGQIKGEQYF. The chain couples TRBV30 to TRBJ2-7, with 7 positions matching TRBD1. The CDR3 covers 15 residues. The ends lost 5 bases at V and 6 bases at J; junction bases unmatched: 16. Germline values: CDR1 GTSNPN, CDR2 SVGIG (reference sequence).

The J gene is TRBJ1-2, the V gene TRBV6-5; a weak D match, TRBD1 (5 bases). The CDR3 length is 13 residues. V shed 2 bases and J shed 8 bases, with 12 bases lying between them. From germline, CDR1 is MNHEY and CDR2 SVGAGI. The CDR3 sequence is CASSYGREGGYTF. CDR3 bases: TGTGCCAGCAGTTACGGCAGGGAAGGCGGCTACACCTTC.

This chain uses TRBV5-5 with TRBJ1-4, with D possibly TRBD1 on 5 matching bases. Trimming removed 0 bases at V and 5 bases at J, with 8 bases between. The CDR3 is 14 residues long. The germline V gene encodes CDR1 SGHKS and CDR2 YYEKEE (reference sequence). CDR3 region: CASSLGQPNEKLFF. CDR3 bases: TGTGCCAGCAGCTTGGGACAGCCAAATGAAAAACTGTTTTTT.

The chain is built from TRBV2 and TRBJ2-7; no clear D. This CDR3 has 14 amino acids. CDR1 is SNHLY and CDR2 is FYNNEI in the germline V gene. V gave up 3 bases and J gave up 1 base, with 10 bases separating them. Written as DNA, the CDR3 is TGTGCCAGCAGTGATTCCTTATTTTCCTACGAGCAGTACTTC. It codes for CASSDSLFSYEQYF.

The J gene is TRBJ2-5, the V gene TRBV5-1; D is ambiguous. V lost 0 bases, J lost 5 bases, and 14 bases lay in between. Germline-derived CDR1 and CDR2 are SGHRS and YFSETQ. This CDR3 contains 15 residues. The CDR3 nucleotides are TGCGCCAGCAGCTTGGCCTCGGCAGGCAGCGAGACCCAGTACTTC. It encodes CASSLASAGSETQYF.

The J gene is TRBJ2-1, the V gene TRBV7-3, with a possible D match to TRBD1 (6 bases). Trimming removed 2 bases at V and 6 bases at J, with 8 bases between. Germline lookup yields CDR1 SGHTA and CDR2 FQGTGA. CDR3 length: 13 residues. As DNA, the CDR3 is TGTGCCAGCAGCTTAGACAGGAGCAATGAGCAGTTCTTC. Translating it yields CASSLDRSNEQFF.

The gene calls are TRBV19 and TRBJ2-3, with a possible D match to TRBD2 (7 bases). The CDR3 runs to 19 residues. The germline V and J ends were trimmed by 6 bases and 2 bases, with 27 bases remaining between them. Per germline, CDR1 LNHDA and CDR2 SQIVND (reference sequence). The DNA for the CDR3 is TGTGCCAGTAGGGGGGGGCTAGGGGGGGGGCCGAAGTCCACAGATACGCAGTATTTT. This sequence encodes CASRGGLGGGPKSTDTQYF. Based on the CDR3 plus reference TRBV19 and TRBJ2-3, the full variable domain is DGGITQSPKYLFRKEGQNVTLSCEQNLNHDAMYWYRQDPGQGLRLIYYSQIVNDFQKGDIAEGYSVSREKKESFPLTVTSAQKNPTAFYLCASRGGLGGGPKSTDTQYFGPGTRLTVL.

This chain joins TRBV14 and TRBJ2-7, with a possible D match to TRBD1 (6 bases). The germline gives CDR1 SGHDN, CDR2 FVKESK. Trimming left V 3 bases short and J 7 bases short, with 22 bases between. The CDR3 spans 16 residues. Written as DNA, the CDR3 is TGTGCCAGCAGCCACTGGACAGCGTTTGGTTTCGGGGAGCAGTACTTC. This gives the protein CASSHWTAFGFGEQYF.

CDR3 sequence: CASSQGQEERSYGYTF. The CDR3 nucleotides read TGTGCCAGCAGCCAAGGACAGGAAGAGAGAAGCTATGGCTACACCTTC. The chain is built from TRBV4-2 and TRBJ1-2; a weak D match, TRBD1 (6 bases). With 1 base removed from V and 4 bases from J, the gap between germline ends came to 16 bases. There are 16 residues in the CDR3. Germline V gene data show CDR1 as LGHNA and CDR2 as YNFKEQ.

V is TRBV15 and J is TRBJ1-4; D unclear. Germline V gene sequence: CDR1 LNHNV, CDR2 YYDKDF (reference sequence). This CDR3 has 14 residues. Trimming took 0 bases from V and 6 from J, leaving 8 bases between them. The CDR3 DNA reads as TGTGCCACCAGCAGAGAGGGCAGGTATGAAAAACTGTTTTTT. Protein sequence: CATSREGRYEKLFF. The entire variable domain, with the rest obtained from reference TRBV15 and TRBJ1-4, is as follows: DAMVIQNPRYQVTQFGKPVTLSCSQTLNHNVMYWYQQKSSQAPKLLFHYYDKDFNNEADTPDNFQSRRPNTSFCFLDIRSPGLGDTAMYLCATSREGRYEKLFFGSGTQLSVL.

The J gene is TRBJ1-1, the V gene TRBV5-1; D is perhaps TRBD1 (5 bases). Looked up from germline, CDR1 is SGHRS and CDR2 is YFSETQ. The V and J ends lost 1 base and 9 bases respectively, with 13 bases between them. The CDR3 loop spans 13 amino acids. CDR3 sequence reads: CASSLLGGVQAFF. The CDR3 coding sequence is TGCGCCAGCAGCTTGCTGGGGGGGGTTCAAGCTTTCTTT.

V usage is TRBV6-1 and J usage is TRBJ1-2; D not resolved. Germline loops: CDR1 MNHNS, CDR2 SASEGT. This CDR3 is built from 13 residues. The V end lost 6 bases, the J end lost 7 bases, and 15 bases lay between the germline ends. CDR3 sequence reads: CASRVGGPGGYTF. For the CDR3, the DNA is TGTGCCAGCAGGGTTGGCGGTCCTGGTGGCTACACCTTC.

The gene calls are TRBV4-3 and TRBJ2-5; TRBD2 matches at 10 bases. The CDR3 is made up of 15 amino acids. The V gene's germline CDR1 is LGHNA and CDR2 YSLEER. V gave up 6 bases and J gave up 0 bases; unmatched junction bases: 4. The CDR3 protein is CASSYGLADQETQYF. The CDR3 coding sequence is TGCGCCAGCAGTTACGGACTAGCGGACCAAGAGACCCAGTACTTC.